This T cell receptor beta chain was found in a study of beta chain features in type 1 diabetes. This clone was seen a handful of times. Germline CDR1 and CDR2: SGDLS and YYNGEE. V lost 4 bases and J lost 5; bases outside the gene matches: 5. The CDR3 extends over 14 amino acids. The entirety of the isolated RNA underwent reverse transcription, so expressed TCRB transcripts were sequenced. Libraries were prepared by immunoSEQ multiplex PCR; TCRdb keeps only in-frame clonotypes and omits some of them. The table has nearly 350,000 clones, approximately 8.2% seen once; the top ten hold less than 0.45%. The TCR was taken from a woman under 30 in good health. Material for sequencing was central memory CD4+ T cells from blood. The genes are TRBV9 and TRBJ1-5; 8 bases are a match to TRBD1. The CDR3 sequence is CASSLQGGDQPQHF. Here the CDR3 DNA reads TGTGCCAGCAGCTTACAGGGGGGGGATCAGCCCCAGCATTTT.